This TCR beta chain was found in a study of blood T cell repertoires in COVID-19. At the level of the study: From T cells, B-cell-depleted T cells, or PBMCs came the material, which was cDNA or gDNA.

The CDR3 runs 15 residues. V lost 3 bases to trimming and J lost 4 bases; unmatched junction nucleotides: 9. Germline CDR1 reads GTSNPN; CDR2 reads SVGIG (reference sequence). Authors' methods: Amplified reference gene primers provided the basis for estimating nucleated cell counts. Libraries were prepared by immunoSEQ multiplex PCR; TCRdb keeps only in-frame clonotypes and omits some of them. D and trimming were read from the DNA, whereas the V and J calls and clone size are those reported in that table. The sample yields roughly 140,000 clones, over 70% seen once. The TCR sequence derives from a man in his 70s who had recovered from COVID-19. Sequenced: peripheral blood. The chain uses TRBV30 and TRBJ1-5; TRBD1 matches at 7 bases. The CDR3 region is CAWRHAGTENQPQHF. In DNA, the CDR3 is TGTGCCTGGAGGCACGCCGGGACAGAAAATCAGCCCCAGCATTTT.